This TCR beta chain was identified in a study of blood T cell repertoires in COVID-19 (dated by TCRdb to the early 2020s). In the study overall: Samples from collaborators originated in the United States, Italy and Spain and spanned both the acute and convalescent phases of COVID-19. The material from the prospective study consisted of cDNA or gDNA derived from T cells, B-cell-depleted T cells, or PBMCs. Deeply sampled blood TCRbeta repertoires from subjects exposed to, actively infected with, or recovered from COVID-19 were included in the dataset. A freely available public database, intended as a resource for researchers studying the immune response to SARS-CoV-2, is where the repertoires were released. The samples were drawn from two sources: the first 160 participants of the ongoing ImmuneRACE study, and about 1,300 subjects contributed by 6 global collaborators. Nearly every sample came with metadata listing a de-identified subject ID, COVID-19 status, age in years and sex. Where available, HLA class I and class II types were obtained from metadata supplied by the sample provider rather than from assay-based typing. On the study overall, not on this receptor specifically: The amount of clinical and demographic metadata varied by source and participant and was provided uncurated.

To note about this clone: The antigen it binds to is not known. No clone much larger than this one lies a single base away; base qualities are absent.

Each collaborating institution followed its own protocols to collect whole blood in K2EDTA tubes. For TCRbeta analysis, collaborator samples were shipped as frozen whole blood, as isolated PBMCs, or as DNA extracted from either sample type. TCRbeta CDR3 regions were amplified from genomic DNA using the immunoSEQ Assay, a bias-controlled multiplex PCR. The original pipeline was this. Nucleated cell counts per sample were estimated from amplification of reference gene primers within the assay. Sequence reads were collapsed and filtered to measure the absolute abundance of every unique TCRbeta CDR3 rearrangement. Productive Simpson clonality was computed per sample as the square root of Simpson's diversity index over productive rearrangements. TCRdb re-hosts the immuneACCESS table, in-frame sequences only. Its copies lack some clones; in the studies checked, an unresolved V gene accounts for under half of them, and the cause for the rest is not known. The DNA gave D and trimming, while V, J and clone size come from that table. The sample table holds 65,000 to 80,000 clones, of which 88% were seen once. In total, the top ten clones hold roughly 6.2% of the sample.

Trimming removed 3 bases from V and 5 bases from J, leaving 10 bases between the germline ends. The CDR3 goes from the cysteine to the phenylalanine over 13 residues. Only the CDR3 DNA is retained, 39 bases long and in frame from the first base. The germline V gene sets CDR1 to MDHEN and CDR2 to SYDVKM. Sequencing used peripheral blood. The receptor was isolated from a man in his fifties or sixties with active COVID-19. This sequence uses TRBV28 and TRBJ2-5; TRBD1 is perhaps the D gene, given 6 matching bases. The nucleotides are TGTGCCAGCAGTTTCCCAGGGGATGAGACCCAGTACTTC. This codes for CASSFPGDETQYF. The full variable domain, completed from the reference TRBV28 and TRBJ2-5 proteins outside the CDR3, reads DVKVTQSSRYLVKRTGEKVFLECVQDMDHENMFWYRQDPGLGLRLIYFSYDVKMKEKGDIPEGYSVSREKKERFSLILESASTNQTSMYLCASSFPGDETQYFGPGTRLLVL.